The T cell receptor beta chain described here comes from a study of sequential checkpoint blockade in melanoma. Study in general: First-line arms were nivolumab then ipilimumab, or the reverse, randomized 1:1. Maintenance nivolumab came after either treatment sequence.

As regards this clone: Its antigen is still unknown. Compared with germline, one end of the junction differs, possibly owing to a read error.

The study's findings and limits: Clinical benefit was about 30 times likelier when tumor T-cell fraction and clonality increased.

Treatment denoted: randomized to nivolumab then ipilimumab (arm A) or the reverse (arm B). Using immunoSEQ multiplex PCR, the repertoire was profiled, and TCRdb retains in-frame clones only, with some absent. Of about 9,100 clones in the sample, approximately 25% were seen once. Germline V CDR1 and CDR2: SGHVS, FNYEAQ. This CDR3 is 17 amino acids long. This sequence joins TRBV7-6 and TRBJ2-1; 12 nucleotides match TRBD2. The starting material was tumor tissue (inferred from file names), obtained from a patient given nivolumab and ipilimumab in sequence. This TCR was recovered from a human donor with melanoma. For the CDR3, the DNA is TGTGCTAGCAGCAAGACTAGCGGGAGTTTGTCCTACAATGAGCAGTTCTTC. Its translation: CASSKTSGSLSYNEQFF. Using reference TRBV7-6 and TRBJ2-1 for the parts outside the CDR3, the full variable domain is GAGVSQSPRYKVTKRGQDVALRCDPISGHVSLYWYRQALGQGPEFLTYFNYEAQQDKSGLPNDRFSAERPEGSISTLTIQRTEQRDSAMYRCASSKTSGSLSYNEQFFGPGTRLTVL.